This TCR beta chain comes out of a study of cytomegalovirus exposure and HLA in healthy donors listed by TCRdb under 2017. Context from the whole study: According to an earlier analysis of a few hundred of the donors, about 179 million T cells yielded over 100 million unique TCR beta sequences and 276 Gb of sequence data. An earlier analysis of nearly 600 of the donors applied high-throughput TCR beta sequencing to assess whether each TCR beta V gene segment acted as functional or pseudogenic. Donor age, sex, ethnicity and CMV serostatus were collected together with the repertoire data. The later analysis used no new phenotypic data to find candidate immune exposures, relying instead on TCR beta sequences and their occurrence across donors. Because of strong linkage in the cohort, five DR-DQ haplotypes were treated as single units for association and clustering. Among the roughly 400 genotyped donors, around 81% belonged to the genetic ancestry cluster associated with self-reported Caucasian donors. The T cell repertoires of under 700 subjects were profiled by immunosequencing and related to cytomegalovirus serostatus. High-throughput TCR immunosequencing, statistical association of individual TCRs with disease status, and machine learning were combined to predict cytomegalovirus infection status. In a later genetic analysis, genome-wide SNP genotypes for 398 of the 666 donors were used, and that subset was treated as a discovery cohort. The study aimed to test whether cataloging public T cell receptors could reveal signatures of past pathogen exposure. To study patterns of TCR occurrence, a later analysis re-analyzed previously published TCR beta repertoires from around 660 donors and added high-resolution HLA genotyping. Typing coverage differed by locus: A, B, C, DRB1 and DQB1 were typed in roughly 620-630 donors, DQA1 in around 500, DPA1 in 600 to 610, and DPB1 in 400 to 480. About 330 gigabases of sequencing data and around 85 million unique TCR sequences made up an early release that covered nearly 650 HLA-typed donors. Both class I and class II loci were covered by HLA typing, at four-digit resolution. A separate validation cohort of 100 to 150 different subjects was used in addition to the approximately 670-subject first cohort. All discovery cohort repertoires had been generated on a single sequencing platform. Across about 380 genotyped donors of the cohort, an average of about 240,000 unique TCR beta nucleotide sequences per donor were sequenced, and approximately 17% of those sequences were non-productive.

V is reduced by 0 bases and J by 4 bases, leaving a spacing of 5 bases between them. As encoded in the germline V gene (reference sequence), CDR1 is SGHKS while CDR2 is YYEKEE. Counted from cysteine to phenylalanine, this CDR3 has 12 amino acids. CDR3 DNA is the only sequence kept; it has 36 bases, read in frame from the first base. Details on this clone: Its antigen is currently not known. No much larger clonotype is one base removed from it; base qualities were not supplied.

General conclusions and limits of the study: V-gene and J-gene trimming of TCR beta chains was associated with a missense DCLRE1C variant in a later genetic analysis, and the association was replicated in an independent cohort. A total of 150 to 200 TCR beta chains were listed by the study as associated with cytomegalovirus. Roughly uniform sequencing depth across donors was assumed in presence/absence analyses, although this assumption may not hold. When HLA alleles, especially DR and DQ, strongly co-occurred, TCR associations were difficult to assign to individual alleles. In this cohort, only TCR beta chains were sequenced, and detectable features were limited by the absence of alpha or paired-chain data. Because HLA typing was missing for some donors at each locus, association tests included only the typed subset. Correlated functional status among segregating V segments might reflect linkage disequilibrium, but an unknown experimental factor could not be ruled out. Most CMV-associated TCR beta chains appeared to be HLA-restricted in a later analysis, and the HLA associations seemed to be driven largely by CMV exposure. A few of the identified cytomegalovirus-associated TCR beta chains were confirmed in vitro to be specific for cytomegalovirus antigens. A group of highly shared sequence variants was considered likely to be a technical artifact of the sequencing pipeline. In a later analysis, several top co-occurrence clusters were reported to appear linked to parvovirus B19, influenza, CMV and Epstein-Barr virus. Most TCR sequences were observed very rarely across donors, whereas some public TCRs were present in many individuals. Some 15 rarely observed V segments, including chromosome 9 orphons, were excluded from the earlier analysis of several hundred of the donors because counts were too low. Some IMGT-functional V segments, including TRBV6-2 and TRBV6-3, could not be told apart with the 87-base-pair reads, so those segments were excluded. In a later analysis, the rate of TCR association differed among HLA loci, with DRB1 alleles having the most associated TCRs and HLA-C alleles having the fewest. At a false discovery rate of 0.05, a later analysis linked approximately 18,000 TCR beta sequences to specific HLA alleles. CMV serostatus was the only immune exposure information available for the cohort. A further reported finding was that TCR beta sequences accurately predicted the HLA-A and HLA-B alleles for most subjects in the first cohort. In an earlier analysis of fewer than 700 of the donors, most TCR beta V segments appeared in productive rearrangements about 87% or about 30% of the time, broadly matching IMGT annotations. In a later genetic analysis, fewer N-insertions in productive TCRs were reported among donors in an Asian-associated ancestry cluster than the roughly 710-donor mean. In a later analysis, HLA-associated TCR beta chains were found to be more clonally expanded and to have lower generation probabilities than equally common non-associated chains. In both the original and validation cohorts, the classifier was reported to diagnose cytomegalovirus status with high specificity and sensitivity. The authors suggested that the approach could potentially be extended to other disease states and immunological phenotypes.

Library creation used the immunoSEQ multiplex PCR assay. A mixture of 60 forward primers for TCR Vbeta segments and 13 reverse primers for TCR Jbeta segments was used in the multiplex PCR. The CDR3 region of rearranged TCR beta genes was amplified from genomic DNA with a multiplex PCR assay. The Illumina HiSeq System was used to sequence the amplified TCR beta libraries as 87-base-pair reads. On the study's bioinformatics: A later analysis counted approximately 76 million unique TCR beta chains across the 550 to 800 repertoires, and some 11 million of these chains were shared by at least two donors. Raw reads were error-corrected and collapsed into unique sequences with a nearest-neighbor algorithm that merged closely related sequences to remove PCR and sequencing errors. To assign V, D and J gene segments, CDR3 sequences were aligned to IMGT reference sequences. Each retained sequence needed at least a six-nucleotide match to both a V gene segment and a J gene segment. A rearrangement counted as productive if the CDR3 had no stop codons and remained in frame with V and J, and every other rearrangement counted as non-productive. Following IMGT convention, CDR3 was defined as the stretch from the second conserved V-encoded cysteine up to the conserved J-encoded phenylalanine. In an earlier analysis of roughly 580 of the donors, sequences lacking an unambiguous match to a single V gene segment were excluded. An earlier analysis of several hundred of the donors called V segments functional above 56.7% productive rearrangements and segregating when the between-donor standard deviation exceeded 5%. A statistical classification framework was built to diagnose cytomegalovirus status from the catalog of TCR beta chain sequences. In a later analysis, TCR nucleotide sequences were compared against IMGT/GENE-DB human TR gene sequences so that V and J genes could be assigned. In a later analysis, CDR3 sequences and most-parsimonious VDJ recombination scenarios were assigned using the TCRdist pipeline. In a later analysis, each TCR beta chain was defined by its CDR3 amino acid sequence together with its V-gene family, and reads lacking a unique V-gene family were excluded. In a later analysis, fewer than 600 highly shared, low-generation-probability nucleotide sequences were removed to address suspected cross-contamination and a sequencing artifact. In a later analysis, a clonal expansion index was calculated for each public chain from normalized within-repertoire ranks of inferred template counts. A later analysis computed generation probabilities with a VDJ recombination model fitted to out-of-frame rearrangements, and checked the results against IGoR. In a later analysis, TCR-TCR, TCR-HLA and TCR-CMV co-occurrence was scored with hypergeometric tests, and a repertoire-size bias correction was applied to TCR pairs. A later analysis estimated false discovery rates by permuting HLA or CMV assignments 20 times. In a later analysis, co-occurring TCRs were grouped using DBSCAN, and TCRdist sequence similarity was added for clustering within HLA-allele-positive subsets. Repertoires with fewer than 30,000 or more than 120,000 public chains, plus five repertoires with anomalous nucleotide sharing, were excluded from co-occurrence clustering. Sourced from immuneACCESS, this table was stored by TCRdb with only in-frame sequences that have V and J called. A share of the clones is absent; for the studies checked, an unresolved V gene accounts for under half, and the remainder has no known explanation. V and J calls and clone size come straight from that table; D and trimming were deduced from the DNA. For this sample the table gives 130,000 or so clones, of which approximately 71% were detected only once. The ten biggest clones cover 2.5% to 4% of the sample.

The cohort was made up of 500 to 850 healthy bone marrow donors. At the time of sampling, all cohort members were nominally healthy, though unrecorded immune exposures were likely present. The donor was CMV seronegative and belonged to the group of over 300 seronegative cohort members. Each donor provided a peripheral blood sample, and peripheral blood mononuclear cells were used for TCR beta sequencing. Genomic DNA extraction from the blood cell samples was performed with the Qiagen DNeasy Blood Extraction Kit. The chain uses TRBV5-5 and TRBJ2-7, and the D gene may be TRBD1, 5 bases matching. The source material was PBMCs. The source of this sequence is a middle-aged man in good health and CMV-seronegative. The CDR3 reads CASSLEGYEQYF. The DNA reads TGTGCCAGCAGCTTGGAGGGGTACGAGCAGTACTTC.